These 6 T cell receptor beta chains came from one sample sequenced in a study of blood T cell repertoires in COVID-19. Only in-frame clones appear in the TCRdb table, and some are missing; sequencing was by immunoSEQ multiplex PCR. Among under 300,000 clones listed, around 83% were seen once. Material: peripheral blood. These receptor sequences come from a man younger than 45 who had recovered from COVID-19.

This chain connects TRBV2 to TRBJ1-2; D unresolved. CDR1 SNHLY and CDR2 FYNNEI come from the germline V gene. Trimming removed 4 bases at V and 3 bases at J, with 15 bases between. The CDR3 sequence is 15 residues long. In nucleotides, the CDR3 is TGTGCCAGCAGTGTTAACGGAGTAGGTGACTATGGCTACACCTTC. Translated, it gives CASSVNGVGDYGYTF.

V is TRBV7-8 and J is TRBJ2-7, with 8 bases lining up with TRBD1. CDR1 SGHVS and CDR2 FQNEAQ come from the germline V gene. Trimming at V came to 0 bases and at J to 2 bases, leaving 9 bases not matched to a gene. This CDR3 is built from 17 residues. CDR3 DNA: TGTGCCAGCAGCTTAGCCCCAGGGGGCGGATCGACCTACGAGCAGTACTTC. Protein: CASSLAPGGGSTYEQYF.

This chain connects TRBV19 to TRBJ1-1, with TRBD1 matching over 9 bases. With 7 bases clipped from V and 1 base from J, the junction kept 10 bases outside the gene matches. The CDR3 has 16 amino acids. The V gene's germline CDR1 is LNHDA and CDR2 SQIVND (reference sequence). Written as DNA, the CDR3 is TGTGCCAGTACCAAGGACAGGGGAGGGTGGAACACTGAAGCTTTCTTT. Translating it yields CASTKDRGGWNTEAFF.

J is TRBJ2-5 and V is TRBV11-2, with D perhaps TRBD2 (6 bases). The CDR3 has 16 amino acids. Between the trimmed V and J ends, which lost 0 bases and 5 bases, there was a span of 16 bases. CDR1 is SGHAT and CDR2 is FQNNGV in the germline V gene. CDR3 coding DNA: TGTGCCAGCAGCTTAGATCTAACCGGGGGTGGGGAGACCCAGTACTTC. It specifies CASSLDLTGGGETQYF.

This clone was found once. The rearrangement links TRBV2 to TRBJ1-1, with no clear D. V was trimmed by 8 bases and J by 7 bases, leaving 11 bases between them. CDR3 length: 11 amino acids. CDR1 is SNHLY and CDR2 is FYNNEI in the germline V gene. CDR3 amino acids: CASSPILEAFF. The CDR3, as DNA: TGTGCCAGCTCCCCAATACTTGAAGCTTTCTTT.

The CDR3: CSVKEGRGGHSEQFF. The CDR3 nucleotides read TGCAGCGTTAAGGAAGGGCGGGGGGGCCATAGCGAGCAGTTCTTC. The rearrangement links TRBV29-1 to TRBJ2-1; TRBD2 aligns across 9 bases. This CDR3 has 15 residues. After removal of 5 bases from V and 10 bases from J, the junction contained 15 bases not matched to a gene. From germline, CDR1 is SQVTM and CDR2 ANQGSEA.